The TCR beta chain described here comes from a study of T-cell reconstitution after alpha-beta-depleted transplantation in children. A TCRbeta library incorporating unique molecular identifiers was prepared. In TCRdb, the PCR reads were re-called with MiXCR into one record per CDR3 protein. The sample lists under 25,000 distinct CDR3 sequences; 13% were seen once. Germline V CDR1 and CDR2: SQVTM, ANQGSEA. The CDR3 consists of 15 residues. Deletions cut 2 bases from V and 12 bases from J, with 23 bases between. At least ten counts were recorded for this clonotype. Its antigen is still unknown. Broader study findings: The main origin of T-cell counts and diversity one year after transplant was newly produced T cells. Reported findings indicate that, about two months after transplant, alpha-beta T cells came from several hundred expanded clones, which were derived from non-depleted graft cells.

This chain uses TRBV29-1 with TRBJ2-1; possibly TRBD1 for D (6 bases). The sample in question was PBMCs, mostly from graft donor cells, obtained 60 days after TCRalphabeta/CD19-depleted stem cell transplant. This clonotype was obtained from a female patient aged 2-9 years who had a stem cell transplant for congenital amegakaryocytic thrombocytopenia, so the T cells may come from the graft donor. CDR3 DNA sequence: TGCAGCGTTGAATCCCGGGCAGGGGACGCCGAGGGGCAGTTCTTC. This gives the protein CSVESRAGDAEGQFF.